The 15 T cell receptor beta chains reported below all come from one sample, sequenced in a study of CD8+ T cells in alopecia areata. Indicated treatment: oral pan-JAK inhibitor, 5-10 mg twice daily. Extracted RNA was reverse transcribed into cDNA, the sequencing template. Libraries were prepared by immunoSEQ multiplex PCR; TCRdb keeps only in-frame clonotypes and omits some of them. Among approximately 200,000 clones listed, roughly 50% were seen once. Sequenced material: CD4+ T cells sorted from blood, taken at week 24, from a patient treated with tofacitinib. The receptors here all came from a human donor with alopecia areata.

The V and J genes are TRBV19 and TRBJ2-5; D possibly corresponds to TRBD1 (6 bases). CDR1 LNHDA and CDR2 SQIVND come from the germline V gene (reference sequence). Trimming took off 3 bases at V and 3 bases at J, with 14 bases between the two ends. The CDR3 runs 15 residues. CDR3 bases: TGTGCCAGTAGTATCCTTCGGCAGGGGAAAGAGACCCAGTACTTC. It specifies CASSILRQGKETQYF.

CDR3: CASSLRGTLQETQYF. The CDR3, as DNA: TGTGCCAGCAGCTTGCGGGGGACCCTCCAAGAGACCCAGTACTTC. The rearrangement uses TRBV28 and TRBJ2-5, with 7 positions matching TRBD2. The ends lost 6 bases at V and 1 base at J; junction bases unmatched: 8. The CDR3 is 15 amino acids. CDR1 is MDHEN and CDR2 is SYDVKM in the germline V gene.

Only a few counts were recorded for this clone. CDR3 loop: CASRTIDTEAFF. In nucleotides, the CDR3 is TGTGCCAGCAGAACCATCGACACTGAAGCTTTCTTT. V gene TRBV6-5 combines with J gene TRBJ1-1, with no clear D. V lost 6 bases, J lost 3 bases, and 8 bases lay in between. CDR3 length: 12 amino acids. Germline-derived CDR1 and CDR2 are MNHEY and SVGAGI.

CDR3 in amino acids: CAWSVRGYTGELFF. The CDR3 DNA follows: TGTGCCTGGAGTGTAAGGGGCTACACCGGGGAGCTGTTTTTT. The chain has TRBV30 and TRBJ2-2, with D possibly being TRBD1 (5 bases). There are 14 residues in the CDR3. CDR1 and CDR2 (germline): GTSNPN, SVGIG (reference sequence). V lost 0 bases and J 3 bases, leaving 8 bases between the germline ends.

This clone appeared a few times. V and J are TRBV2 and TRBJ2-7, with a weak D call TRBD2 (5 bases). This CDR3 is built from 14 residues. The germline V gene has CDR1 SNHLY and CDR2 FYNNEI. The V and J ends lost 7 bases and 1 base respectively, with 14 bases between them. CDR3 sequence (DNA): TGTGCCAGCAAGAGTGAGGGAGATTCCTACGAGCAGTACTTC. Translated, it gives CASKSEGDSYEQYF.

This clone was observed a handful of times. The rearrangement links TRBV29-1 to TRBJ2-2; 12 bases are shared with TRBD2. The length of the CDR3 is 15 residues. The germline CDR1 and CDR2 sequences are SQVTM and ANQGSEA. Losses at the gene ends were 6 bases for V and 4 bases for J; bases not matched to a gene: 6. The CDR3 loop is CSVWTSGAVTGELFF. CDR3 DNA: TGCAGCGTCTGGACTAGCGGGGCTGTCACCGGGGAGCTGTTTTTT.

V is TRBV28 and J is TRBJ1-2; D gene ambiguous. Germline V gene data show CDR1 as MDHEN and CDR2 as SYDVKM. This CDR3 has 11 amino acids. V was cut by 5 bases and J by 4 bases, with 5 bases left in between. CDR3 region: CASSNLYGYTF. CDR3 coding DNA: TGTGCCAGCAGTAACCTCTATGGCTACACCTTC.

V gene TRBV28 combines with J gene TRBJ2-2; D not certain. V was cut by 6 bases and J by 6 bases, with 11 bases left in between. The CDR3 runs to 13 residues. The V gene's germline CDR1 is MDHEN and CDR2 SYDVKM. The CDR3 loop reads CASSPGPSGELFF. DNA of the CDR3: TGTGCCAGCAGCCCAGGACCGTCCGGGGAGCTGTTTTTT.

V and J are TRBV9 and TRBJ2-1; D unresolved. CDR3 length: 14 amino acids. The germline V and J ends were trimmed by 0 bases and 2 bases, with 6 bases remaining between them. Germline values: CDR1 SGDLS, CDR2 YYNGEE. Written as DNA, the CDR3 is TGTGCCAGCAGCGTAGGAATGCCCTACAATGAGCAGTTCTTC. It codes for CASSVGMPYNEQFF.

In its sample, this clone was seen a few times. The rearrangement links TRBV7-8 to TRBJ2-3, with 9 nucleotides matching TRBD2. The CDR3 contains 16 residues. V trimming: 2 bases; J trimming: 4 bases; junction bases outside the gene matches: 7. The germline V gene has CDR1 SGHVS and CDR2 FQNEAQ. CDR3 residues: CASSLLSGSSADTQYF. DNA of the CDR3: TGTGCCAGCAGCTTACTTAGCGGGAGTTCCGCAGATACGCAGTATTTT. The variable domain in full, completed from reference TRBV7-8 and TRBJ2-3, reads GAGVSQSPRYKVAKRGQDVALRCDPISGHVSLFWYQQALGQGPEFLTYFQNEAQLDKSGLPSDRFFAERPEGSVSTLKIQRTQQEDSAVYLCASSLLSGSSADTQYFGPGTRLTVL.

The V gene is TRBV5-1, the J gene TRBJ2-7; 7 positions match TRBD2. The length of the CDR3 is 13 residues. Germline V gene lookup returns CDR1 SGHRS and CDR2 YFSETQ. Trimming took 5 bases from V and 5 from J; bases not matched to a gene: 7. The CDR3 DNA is TGCGCCAGCAGGGGATGGGAGGGAAACGAGCAGTACTTC. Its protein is CASRGWEGNEQYF.

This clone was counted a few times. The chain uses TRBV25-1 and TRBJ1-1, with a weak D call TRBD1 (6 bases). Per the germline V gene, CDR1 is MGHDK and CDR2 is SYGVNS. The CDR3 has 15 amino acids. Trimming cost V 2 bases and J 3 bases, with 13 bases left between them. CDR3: CASSERTESYTEAFF. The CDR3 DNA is TGTGCCAGCAGTGAAAGGACAGAGAGTTACACTGAAGCTTTCTTT.

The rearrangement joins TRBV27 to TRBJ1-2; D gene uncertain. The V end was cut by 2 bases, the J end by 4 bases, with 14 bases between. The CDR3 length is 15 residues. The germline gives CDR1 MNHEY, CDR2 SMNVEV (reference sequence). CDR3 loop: CASSLARGGGYGYTF. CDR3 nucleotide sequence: TGTGCCAGCAGTTTAGCACGGGGTGGCGGCTATGGCTACACCTTC.

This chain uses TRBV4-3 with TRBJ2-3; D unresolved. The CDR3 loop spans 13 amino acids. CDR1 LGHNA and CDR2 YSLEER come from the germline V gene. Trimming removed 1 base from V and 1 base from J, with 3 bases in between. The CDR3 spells CASSQARTDTQYF. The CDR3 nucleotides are TGCGCCAGCAGCCAAGCCCGCACAGATACGCAGTATTTT.

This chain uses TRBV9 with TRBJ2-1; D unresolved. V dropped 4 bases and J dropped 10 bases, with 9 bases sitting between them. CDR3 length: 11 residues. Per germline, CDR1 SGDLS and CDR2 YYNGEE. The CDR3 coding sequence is TGTGCCAGCAGCTATGGTGGGGAGCAGTTCTTC. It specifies CASSYGGEQFF.